These 20 T cell receptor beta chains share one sample of origin, sequenced in a study of tumor-infiltrating lymphocytes in primary liver carcinoma. Extraction of RNA together with DNA used about 18-30 mg of unsorted bulk tissue. Total RNA (around 500 ng) served as template for TCR beta cDNA synthesis primed by a constant-region primer. Slightly modified ARM-PCR with three nested multiplex PCR rounds yielded TCR beta libraries. For roughly 11 cycles apiece, the opening two PCR rounds ran with TRBV1-TRBV30 forward primers and a C-beta reverse primer. TCRdb recomputed calls from the multiplex PCR reads with MiXCR, one row per CDR3 protein. The sample consists of 90,000 to 100,000 distinct CDR3 sequences, approximately 68% of them appearing once. Material: liver tumor tissue from sampling region 5. As for subset: tumor region T5, tumor centre. The source of these receptors is a woman aged 60-75 years with primary liver carcinoma and hepatitis B virus infection.

This CDR3 is CASSGGQVMARLYNEQYF. The CDR3 DNA is TGTGCCAGCAGCGGGGGGCAGGTGATGGCTAGACTTTATAACGAGCAGTACTTC. The chain links TRBV11-2 to TRBJ2-7, with D perhaps being TRBD1 or TRBD2 (6 bases each). CDR3 size: 18 residues. The V and J ends lost 5 bases and 5 bases respectively, with 28 bases between them. Germline values: CDR1 SGHAT, CDR2 FQNNGV.

Note on this clonotype: Likely a read error: the CDR3 ends without its conserved phenylalanine or tryptophan. The V call is TRBV5-4, the J call TRBJ1-1; TRBD1 agrees at 8 bases. CDR1 is SGHNT, CDR2 YYREEE, per germline (reference sequence). V trimming: 3 bases; J trimming: 8 bases; junction bases outside the gene matches: 9. This CDR3 spans 14 amino acids. CDR3 coding DNA: TGTGCCAGCAGCTCGGGACAGGCATGCACCGAAGCTTTCTCT. It is translated as CASSSGQACTEAFS.

The V and J genes are TRBV11-2 and TRBJ2-1, with TRBD2 matching 14 bases. Germline V gene sequence: CDR1 SGHAT, CDR2 FQNNGV. The CDR3 covers 17 residues. V was clipped by 5 bases and J by 9 bases; unmatched bases: 12. CDR3 DNA: TGTGCCAGCAGCAGGAGACTAGCGGGAGGGCTAGGGGGTGAGCAGTTCTTC. It is translated as CASSRRLAGGLGGEQFF.

The chain is built from TRBV7-3 and TRBJ2-1; the match to TRBD2 covers 10 bases. V was clipped by 5 bases and J by 6 bases; unmatched bases: 10. The CDR3 runs 16 residues. Germline V gene data show CDR1 as SGHTA and CDR2 as FQGTGA. The CDR3 coding sequence is TGTGCCAGCAGCCGAGCAGGGACTAGCGTGAGCAATGAGCAGTTCTTC. Translating it yields CASSRAGTSVSNEQFF.

For this clonotype: Since a much larger clone is just one base distant, this may be a read error. The chain has TRBV5-1 and TRBJ2-1; 10 nucleotides align to TRBD2. This CDR3 is 18 amino acids long. V shed 4 bases, J shed 3 bases, and the junction held 13 bases outside the gene matches. Germline lookup yields CDR1 SGHRS and CDR2 YFSETQ. The CDR3 DNA follows: TGCGCCAGCAGCCCGGAGGGACTAGCGCGAAACTTCTACAATGAGCAGTTCTTC. This gives the protein CASSPEGLARNFYNEQFF. Looking up the rest from reference TRBV5-1 and TRBJ2-1 gives the full variable domain: KAGVTQTPRYLIKTRGQQVTLSCSPISGHRSVSWYQQTPGQGLQFLFEYFSETQRNKGNFPGRFSGRQFSNSRSEMNVSTLELGDSALYLCASSPEGLARNFYNEQFFGPGTRLTVL.

This chain connects TRBV29-1 to TRBJ2-2, with unresolved D. Trimming took off 5 bases at V and 4 bases at J, with 5 bases between the two ends. The germline V gene encodes CDR1 SQVTM and CDR2 ANQGSEA. This CDR3 has 11 amino acids. The CDR3 reads CSVLCTGELFF. DNA for the CDR3: TGCAGCGTTCTATGCACCGGGGAGCTGTTTTTT.

The chain recombines TRBV10-3 with TRBJ2-7; either TRBD1 or TRBD2 may supply D (5 bases each). V was cut by 8 bases and J by 11 bases, with 25 bases left in between. This CDR3 has 14 amino acids. CDR1 and CDR2 from the germline V gene are ENHRY and SYGVKD. Here the CDR3 DNA reads TGTGCCATCGGCGAGAGCGGACAAGGAAGCGGCGAGTACTTC. As protein: CAIGESGQGSGEYF.

In its sample, this clonotype was seen once. This may stem from a read error, because a much larger clone lies one nucleotide away. V gene TRBV7-9 combines with J gene TRBJ2-5, with D tentatively TRBD2 (5 bases). CDR1 is SEHNR, CDR2 FQNEAQ, per germline (reference sequence). There are 15 residues in the CDR3. CDR3 sequence reads: CASSLGTGMWETHYF. In nucleotides, the CDR3 is TGTGCCAGCAGCTTAGGAACGGGGATGTGGGAGACCCACTACTTC.

As concerns this clonotype: Its ends do not fully match the called genes, so a read error is possible. V usage is TRBV11-2 and J usage is TRBJ2-1; the match to TRBD2 covers 8 bases. From germline, CDR1 is SGHAT and CDR2 FQNNGV. The CDR3 totals 17 residues. This chain's CDR3 is CASSRRLTGGPGGEQIF. The CDR3, as DNA: TGTGCCAGCAGCAGGAGACTAACGGGAGGGCCGGGGGGTGAGCAGATCTTC.

This clonotype appeared a few times. Its ends do not fully match the called genes, so a read error is possible. This chain uses TRBV28 with TRBJ2-7; no definite D call. The germline CDR1 and CDR2 sequences are MDHEN and SYDVKM. CDR3 size: 11 residues. In nucleotides, the CDR3 is TGTGCCAGCGGATTACAAAACGAGCAGCACTTC. The encoded protein is CASGLQNEQHF.

A single count supports this clonotype. A much larger clone differs from this one at a single base, so this may be a read error. J is TRBJ2-3 and V is TRBV7-9, with 9 bases lining up with TRBD2. The CDR3 has 14 amino acids. The germline gives CDR1 SEHNR, CDR2 FQNEAQ (reference sequence). The ends lost 7 bases at V and 5 bases at J; junction bases unmatched: 7. CDR3 protein: CASNWGLAGDTQYF. The CDR3 DNA reads as TGTGCCAGCAACTGGGGACTAGCTGGAGATACGCAGTATTTT.

The chain is built from TRBV5-1 and TRBJ2-3; 10 nucleotides match TRBD2. This CDR3 has 16 amino acids. Germline lookup yields CDR1 SGHRS and CDR2 YFSETQ. With 4 bases clipped from V and 3 bases from J, the junction kept 8 bases outside the gene matches. The CDR3 DNA follows: TGCGCCAGCAGCACCGGGACTAGCGTGAGTACAGATACGCAGTATTTT. Its protein product is CASSTGTSVSTDTQYF.

Notes on this clonotype: An end of the junction differs from the germline gene, which may be a read error. The rearrangement uses TRBV29-1 and TRBJ1-1; TRBD1 agrees at 9 bases. The CDR3 runs 13 residues. The germline V gene encodes CDR1 SQVTM and CDR2 ANQGSEA. The CDR3 DNA reads as TGCAGCTCCCGAGGACAGGGGAACTCTGAAGCTTTCTTT. This gives the protein CSSRGQGNSEAFF.

At least ten counts were recorded for this clonotype. The chain is built from TRBV7-8 and TRBJ2-2; tentative D call: TRBD2 (6 bases). Germline V gene lookup returns CDR1 SGHVS and CDR2 FQNEAQ. The V end lost 5 bases, the J end lost 8 bases, and 12 bases lay between the germline ends. The CDR3 covers 13 residues. Written as DNA, the CDR3 is TGTGCCAGCAGCCTAATAGCGGCGGGGGAGCTGTTTTTT. This gives the protein CASSLIAAGELFF.

This clonotype was counted a few times. This may come from a read error, since a much larger clone is one base off. Because the CDR3 is missing its conserved closing phenylalanine or tryptophan, this is likely a read error. The V gene is TRBV14, the J gene TRBJ2-5; no reliable D call. The CDR3 runs to 13 residues. Per the germline V gene, CDR1 is SGHDN and CDR2 is FVKESK. The ends were cut back, 0 bases at V and 4 bases at J, with 6 bases in the middle. The CDR3 region is CASSQDLGETQYL. The CDR3 nucleotides are TGTGCCAGCAGCCAAGATCTGGGAGAGACCCAGTACTTA.

This sequence joins TRBV6-5 and TRBJ2-7; 9 nucleotides match TRBD2. The germline V gene encodes CDR1 MNHEY and CDR2 SVGAGI. Trimming at V came to 10 bases and at J to 6 bases, leaving 13 bases not matched to a gene. The CDR3 extends over 14 amino acids. The chain's CDR3 is CANSLRLADSEQYF. The CDR3 DNA follows: TGTGCCAACAGCCTCCGACTAGCGGATTCCGAGCAGTACTTC.

This clonotype has only a few counts. A read error may be the cause here, since a much bigger clone is one base away. The DNA for the CDR3 is TGTGCCTGGAGTATAGGCCTAGCGGGGGAGCAGTACTTC. Its translation: CAWSIGLAGEQYF. The chain is built from TRBV30 and TRBJ2-7; 9 nucleotides line up with TRBD2. J lost 7 bases, V lost 2 bases, and 6 bases had no gene match. CDR1 is GTSNPN and CDR2 is SVGIG in the germline V gene (reference sequence). This CDR3 spans 13 amino acids.

This rearrangement joins TRBV28 to TRBJ2-3, with TRBD1 as a possible D gene (6 bases). Germline V gene data show CDR1 as MDHEN and CDR2 as SYDVKM. The CDR3 runs 16 residues. Trimming took off 3 bases at V and 8 bases at J, with 21 bases between the two ends. This CDR3 is CASSFISSGVGGTQYF. In nucleotides, the CDR3 is TGTGCCAGCAGTTTTATCTCGAGCGGAGTAGGGGGTACGCAGTATTTT.

Concerning this clonotype itself: The junction departs from the called germline gene at one end, perhaps through a read error. The genes are TRBV29-1 and TRBJ2-1, with D perhaps matching TRBD1 (5 bases). CDR1 is SQVTM, CDR2 ANQGSEA, per germline. CDR3 size: 14 residues. This chain's CDR3 is CSADLEGRGNEQLF. CDR3 in DNA: TGCAGCGCTGACCTGGAAGGTAGGGGAAATGAGCAGCTATTC.

On this clonotype itself: The junction does not match germline at one end; this may be a read error. The chain uses TRBV10-3 and TRBJ2-5; D is perhaps TRBD2 (6 bases). The CDR3 consists of 12 residues. Germline CDR1 and CDR2: ENHRY and SYGVKD. The DNA of the CDR3 is TGTGCCATCTTGGCGGGGCACGAGATCCAGTACTTC. Amino acids: CAILAGHEIQYF.